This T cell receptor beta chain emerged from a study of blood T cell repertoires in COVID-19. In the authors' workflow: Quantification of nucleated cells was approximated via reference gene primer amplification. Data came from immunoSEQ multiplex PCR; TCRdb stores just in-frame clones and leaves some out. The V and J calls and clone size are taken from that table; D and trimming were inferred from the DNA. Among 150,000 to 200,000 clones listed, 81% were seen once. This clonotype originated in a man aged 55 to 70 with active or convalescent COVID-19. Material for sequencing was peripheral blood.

CDR3 amino acids: CASSPAGVSEQYF. In nucleotides, the CDR3 is TGTGCCAGCAGCCCGGCCGGAGTCTCCGAGCAGTACTTC. The chain has TRBV5-8 and TRBJ2-7; the D is unclear. The CDR3 sequence is 13 residues long. Trimming cost V 4 bases and J 6 bases, with 14 bases left between them. The germline V gene has CDR1 SGHTS and CDR2 YDEGEE.